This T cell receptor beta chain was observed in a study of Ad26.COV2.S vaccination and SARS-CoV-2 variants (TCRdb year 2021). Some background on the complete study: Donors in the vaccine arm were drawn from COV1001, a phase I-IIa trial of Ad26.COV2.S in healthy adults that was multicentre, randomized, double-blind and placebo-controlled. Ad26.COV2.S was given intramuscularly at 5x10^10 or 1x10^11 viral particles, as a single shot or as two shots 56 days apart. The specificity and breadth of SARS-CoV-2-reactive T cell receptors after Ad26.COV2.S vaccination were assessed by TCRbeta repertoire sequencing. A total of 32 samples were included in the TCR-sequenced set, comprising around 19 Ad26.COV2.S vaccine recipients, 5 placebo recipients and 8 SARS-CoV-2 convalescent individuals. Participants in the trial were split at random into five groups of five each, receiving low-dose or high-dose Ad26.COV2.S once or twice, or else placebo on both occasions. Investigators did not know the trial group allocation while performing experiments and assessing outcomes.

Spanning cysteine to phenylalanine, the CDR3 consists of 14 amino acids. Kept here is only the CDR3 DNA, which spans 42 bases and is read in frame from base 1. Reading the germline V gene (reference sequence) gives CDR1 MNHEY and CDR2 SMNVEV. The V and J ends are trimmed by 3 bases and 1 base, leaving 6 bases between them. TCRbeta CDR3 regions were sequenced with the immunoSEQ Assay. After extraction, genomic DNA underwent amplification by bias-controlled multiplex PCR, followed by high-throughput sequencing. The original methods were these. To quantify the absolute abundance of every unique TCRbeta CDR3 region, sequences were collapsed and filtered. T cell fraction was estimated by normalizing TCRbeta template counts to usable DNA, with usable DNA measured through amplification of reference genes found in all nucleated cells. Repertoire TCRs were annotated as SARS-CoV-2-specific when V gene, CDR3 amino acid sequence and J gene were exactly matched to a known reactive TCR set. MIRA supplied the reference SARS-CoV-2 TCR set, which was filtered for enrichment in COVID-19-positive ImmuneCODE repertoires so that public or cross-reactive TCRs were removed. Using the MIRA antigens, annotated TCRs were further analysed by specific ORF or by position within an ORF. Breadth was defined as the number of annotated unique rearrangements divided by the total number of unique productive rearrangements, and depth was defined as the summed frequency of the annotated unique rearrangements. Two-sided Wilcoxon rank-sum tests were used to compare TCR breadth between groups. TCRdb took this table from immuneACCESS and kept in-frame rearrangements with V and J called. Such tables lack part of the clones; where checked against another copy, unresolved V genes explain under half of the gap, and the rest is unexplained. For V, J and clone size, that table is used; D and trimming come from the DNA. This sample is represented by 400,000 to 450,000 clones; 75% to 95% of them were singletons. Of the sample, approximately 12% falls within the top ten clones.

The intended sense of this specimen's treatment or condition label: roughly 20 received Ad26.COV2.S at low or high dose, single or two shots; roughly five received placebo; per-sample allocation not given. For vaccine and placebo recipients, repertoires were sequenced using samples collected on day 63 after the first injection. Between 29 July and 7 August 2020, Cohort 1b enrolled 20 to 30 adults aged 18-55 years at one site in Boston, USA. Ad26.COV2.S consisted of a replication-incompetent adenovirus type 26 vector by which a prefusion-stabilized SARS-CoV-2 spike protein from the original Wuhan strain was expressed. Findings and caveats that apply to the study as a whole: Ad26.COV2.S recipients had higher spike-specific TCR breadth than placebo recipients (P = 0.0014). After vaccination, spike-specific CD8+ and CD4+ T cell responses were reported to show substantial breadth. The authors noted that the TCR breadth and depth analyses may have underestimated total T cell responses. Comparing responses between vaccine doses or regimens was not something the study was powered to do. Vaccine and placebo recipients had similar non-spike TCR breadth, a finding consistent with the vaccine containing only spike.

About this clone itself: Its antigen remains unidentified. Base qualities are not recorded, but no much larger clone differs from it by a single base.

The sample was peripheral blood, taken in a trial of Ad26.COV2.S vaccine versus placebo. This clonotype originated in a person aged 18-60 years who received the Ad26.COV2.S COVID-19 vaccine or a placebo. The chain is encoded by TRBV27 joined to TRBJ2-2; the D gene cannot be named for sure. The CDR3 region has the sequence CASSFTVNTGELFF. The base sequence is TGTGCCAGCAGTTTCACTGTGAACACCGGGGAGCTGTTTTTT.